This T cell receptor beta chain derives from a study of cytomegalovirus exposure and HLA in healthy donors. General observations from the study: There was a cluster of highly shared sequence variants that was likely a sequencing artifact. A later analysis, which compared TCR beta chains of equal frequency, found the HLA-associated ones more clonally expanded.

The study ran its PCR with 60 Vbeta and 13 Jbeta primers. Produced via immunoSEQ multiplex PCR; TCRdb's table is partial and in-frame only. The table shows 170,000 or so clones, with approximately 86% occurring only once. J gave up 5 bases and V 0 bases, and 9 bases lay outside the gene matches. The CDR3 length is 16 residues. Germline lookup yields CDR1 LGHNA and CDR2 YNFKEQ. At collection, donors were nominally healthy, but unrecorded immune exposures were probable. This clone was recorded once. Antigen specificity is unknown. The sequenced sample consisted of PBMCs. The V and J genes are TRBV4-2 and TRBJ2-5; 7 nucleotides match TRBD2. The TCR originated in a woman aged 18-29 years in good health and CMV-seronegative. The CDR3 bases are TGTGCCAGCAGCCAAGATACGACGGGAGGAATGGAGACCCAGTACTTC. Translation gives CASSQDTTGGMETQYF.